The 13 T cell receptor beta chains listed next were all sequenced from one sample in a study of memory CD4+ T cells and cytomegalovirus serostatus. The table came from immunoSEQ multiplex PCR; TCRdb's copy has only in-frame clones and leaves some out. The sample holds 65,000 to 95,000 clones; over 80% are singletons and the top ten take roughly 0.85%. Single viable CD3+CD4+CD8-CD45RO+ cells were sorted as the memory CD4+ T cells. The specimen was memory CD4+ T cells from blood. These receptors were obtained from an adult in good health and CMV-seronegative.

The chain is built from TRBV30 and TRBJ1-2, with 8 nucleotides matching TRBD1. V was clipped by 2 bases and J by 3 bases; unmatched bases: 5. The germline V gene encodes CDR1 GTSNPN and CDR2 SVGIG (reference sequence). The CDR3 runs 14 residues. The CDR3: CAWSSGQGDYGYTF. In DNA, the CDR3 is TGTGCCTGGAGTTCCGGACAGGGCGACTATGGCTACACCTTC. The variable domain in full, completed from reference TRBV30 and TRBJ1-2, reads SQTIHQWPATLVQPVGSPLSLECTVEGTSNPNLYWYRQAAGRGLQLLFYSVGIGQISSEVPQNLSASRPQDRQFILSSKKLLLSDSGFYLCAWSSGQGDYGYTFGSGTRLTVV.

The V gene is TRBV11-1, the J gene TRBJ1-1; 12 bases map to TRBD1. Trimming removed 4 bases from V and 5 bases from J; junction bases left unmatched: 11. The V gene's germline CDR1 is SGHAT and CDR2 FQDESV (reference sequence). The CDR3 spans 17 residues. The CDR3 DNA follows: TGTGCCAGCAGCTGGACCGGGACAGGGGGCGCGGGTACTGAAGCTTTCTTT. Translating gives CASSWTGTGGAGTEAFF.

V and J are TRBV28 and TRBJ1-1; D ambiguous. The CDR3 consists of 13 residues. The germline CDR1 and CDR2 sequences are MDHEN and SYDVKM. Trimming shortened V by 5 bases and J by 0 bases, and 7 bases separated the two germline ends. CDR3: CASSGRMNTEAFF. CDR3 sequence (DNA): TGTGCCAGCAGTGGTAGGATGAACACTGAAGCTTTCTTT. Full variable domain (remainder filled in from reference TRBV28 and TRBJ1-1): DVKVTQSSRYLVKRTGEKVFLECVQDMDHENMFWYRQDPGLGLRLIYFSYDVKMKEKGDIPEGYSVSREKKERFSLILESASTNQTSMYLCASSGRMNTEAFFGQGTRLTVV.

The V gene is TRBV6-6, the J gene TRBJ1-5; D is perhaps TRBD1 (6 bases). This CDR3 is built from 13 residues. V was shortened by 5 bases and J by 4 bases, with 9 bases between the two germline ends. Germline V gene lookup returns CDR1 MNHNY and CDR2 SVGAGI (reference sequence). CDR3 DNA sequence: TGTGCCAGCAGTAACAGGGCTAATCAGCCCCAGCATTTT. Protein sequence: CASSNRANQPQHF.

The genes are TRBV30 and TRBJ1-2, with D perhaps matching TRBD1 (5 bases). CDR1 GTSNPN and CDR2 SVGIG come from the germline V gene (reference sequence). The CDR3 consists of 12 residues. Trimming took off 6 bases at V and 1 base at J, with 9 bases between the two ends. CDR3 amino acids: CACGGSNYGYTF. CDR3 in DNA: TGTGCCTGCGGGGGTAGTAACTATGGCTACACCTTC.

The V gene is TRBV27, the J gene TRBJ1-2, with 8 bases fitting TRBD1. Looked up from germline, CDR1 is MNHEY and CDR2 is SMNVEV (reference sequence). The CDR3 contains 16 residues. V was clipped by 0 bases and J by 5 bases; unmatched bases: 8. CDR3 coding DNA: TGTGCCAGCAGTTTATCTGCAACAGGGGGGAGGTATGGCTACACCTTC. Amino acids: CASSLSATGGRYGYTF.

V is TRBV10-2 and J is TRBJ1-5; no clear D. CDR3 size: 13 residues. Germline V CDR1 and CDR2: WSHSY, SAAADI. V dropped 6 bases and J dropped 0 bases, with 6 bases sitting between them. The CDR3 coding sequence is TGCGCCAGCAGGGATCATAGCAATCAGCCCCAGCATTTT. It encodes CASRDHSNQPQHF.

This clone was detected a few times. The CDR3 DNA follows: TGTGCCAGCAGGGTTACAGGGTCCAATTCACCCCTCCACTTT. It codes for CASRVTGSNSPLHF. This sequence joins TRBV6-1 and TRBJ1-6, with D perhaps TRBD1 (6 bases). The CDR3 runs to 14 residues. Germline V gives CDR1 MNHNS, CDR2 SASEGT. The ends were cut back, 6 bases at V and 7 bases at J, with 13 bases in the middle.

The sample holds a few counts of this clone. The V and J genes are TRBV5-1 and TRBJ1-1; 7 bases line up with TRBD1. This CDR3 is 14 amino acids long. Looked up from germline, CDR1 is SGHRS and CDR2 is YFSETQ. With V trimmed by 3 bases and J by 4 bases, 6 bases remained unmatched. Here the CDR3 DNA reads TGCGCCAGCAGCTGGGGACAGTCAGGCACTGAAGCTTTCTTT. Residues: CASSWGQSGTEAFF.

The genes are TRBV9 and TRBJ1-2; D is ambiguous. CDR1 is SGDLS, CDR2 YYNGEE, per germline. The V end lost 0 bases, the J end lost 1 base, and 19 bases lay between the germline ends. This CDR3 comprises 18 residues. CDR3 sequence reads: CASSVGSGSADYNYGYTF. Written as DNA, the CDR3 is TGTGCCAGCAGCGTAGGGAGCGGATCGGCGGATTATAACTATGGCTACACCTTC.

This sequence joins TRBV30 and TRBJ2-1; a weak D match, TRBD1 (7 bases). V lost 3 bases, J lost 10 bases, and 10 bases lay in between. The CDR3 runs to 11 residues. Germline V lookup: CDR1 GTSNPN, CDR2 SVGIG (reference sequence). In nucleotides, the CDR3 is TGTGCCTGGAGACAGGGGAGGGAGCAGTTCTTC. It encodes CAWRQGREQFF.

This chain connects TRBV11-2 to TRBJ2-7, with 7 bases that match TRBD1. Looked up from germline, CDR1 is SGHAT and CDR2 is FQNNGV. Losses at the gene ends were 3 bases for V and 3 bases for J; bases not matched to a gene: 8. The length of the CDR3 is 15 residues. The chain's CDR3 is CASSFTGQVNYEQYF. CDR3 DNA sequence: TGTGCCAGCAGCTTCACCGGACAGGTAAACTACGAGCAGTACTTC.

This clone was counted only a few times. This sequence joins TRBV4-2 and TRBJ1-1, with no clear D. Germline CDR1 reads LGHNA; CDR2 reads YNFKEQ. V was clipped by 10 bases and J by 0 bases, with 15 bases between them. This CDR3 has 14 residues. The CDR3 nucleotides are TGTGCCACTACGTCCGGGAGGATGAACACTGAAGCTTTCTTT. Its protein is CATTSGRMNTEAFF.